Reported below is one TCR beta chain. This clone has only one observation. Its antigen is currently not known. No quality values exist for individual bases; no much larger clone is one base distant. The source of the sample is a study of Ad26.COV2.S vaccination and SARS-CoV-2 variants (dated by TCRdb to about 2021). At the level of the whole study: Donors in the vaccine arm were drawn from COV1001, a multicentre, randomized, double-blind, placebo-controlled phase I-IIa trial testing Ad26.COV2.S in healthy adults. The TCR-sequenced set comprised approximately 32 samples: some 20 Ad26.COV2.S vaccine recipients, 5 placebo recipients and 8 SARS-CoV-2 convalescent individuals. Ad26.COV2.S was given intramuscularly at 5x10^10 or 1x10^11 viral particles, as a single shot or as two shots 56 days apart. Investigators did not know the trial group allocation while performing experiments and assessing outcomes. Trial participants were randomized into five groups of five, in which low-dose or high-dose Ad26.COV2.S was given once or twice, or placebo was given on both occasions. The specificity and breadth of SARS-CoV-2-reactive T cell receptors after Ad26.COV2.S vaccination were assessed by TCRbeta repertoire sequencing. Study-wide conclusions, independent of this receptor: Spike-specific TCR breadth was higher in Ad26.COV2.S recipients than in placebo recipients (P = 0.0014). Vaccine and placebo recipients had similar non-spike TCR breadth, a finding consistent with the vaccine containing only spike. After vaccination, substantial breadth of spike-specific CD8+ and CD4+ T cell responses was reported. According to the authors, total T cell responses may have been underestimated by the TCR breadth and depth analyses. The study lacked the statistical power to compare responses across vaccine doses or regimens.

V gives up 0 bases and J gives up 0 bases, and the segment between their germline ends measures 9 bases. Taken from the germline V gene, the CDR1 and CDR2 loops are LGHNA and YNFKEQ. Inclusive of the bounding cysteine and phenylalanine, the CDR3 is 16 residues long. Only the CDR3 portion is preserved as DNA: 48 bases, with reading frame beginning at the first base. TCRbeta CDR3 regions were sequenced with the immunoSEQ Assay. After extraction, genomic DNA underwent amplification by bias-controlled multiplex PCR, followed by high-throughput sequencing. The authors' pipeline ran thus. To quantify the absolute abundance of every unique TCRbeta CDR3 region, sequences were collapsed and filtered. T cell fraction was estimated by normalization of TCRbeta template counts to usable DNA, with usable DNA being measured through amplification of reference genes present in all nucleated cells. Repertoire TCRs were annotated as SARS-CoV-2-specific when V gene, CDR3 amino acid sequence and J gene were exactly matched to a known reactive TCR set. The reference SARS-CoV-2 TCR set was obtained from MIRA and was filtered for enrichment in COVID-19-positive ImmuneCODE repertoires, whereby public or cross-reactive TCRs were removed. Using the MIRA antigens, annotated TCRs were further analysed by specific ORF or by position within an ORF. Depth was the summed frequency of annotated unique rearrangements, while breadth was defined as annotated unique rearrangements over total unique productive rearrangements. Two-sided Wilcoxon rank-sum tests were applied when comparing TCR breadth between groups. TCRdb provides this immuneACCESS table in a form limited to in-frame rearrangements. Some clones are lacking; in checked studies, under half of them reflect an unresolved V gene, and why the rest are absent is not known. The V and J calls and the clone size are those of that table, but D and trimming were determined from the DNA. The sample records a few hundred thousand clones, 83% of which are singletons. More than 7% of the sample belongs to the ten largest clones.

The sample's treatment or condition label, in plain terms: around 19 received Ad26.COV2.S at low or high dose, single or two shots; about 5 received placebo; per-sample allocation not given. For vaccine and placebo recipients, the sequenced repertoires came from samples collected on day 63 after the first injection. Between 29 July and 7 August 2020, Cohort 1b enrolled approximately 26 adults aged 18-55 years at one site in Boston, USA. Ad26.COV2.S was a replication-incompetent adenovirus type 26 vector that expressed a prefusion-stabilized SARS-CoV-2 spike protein derived from the original Wuhan strain.

The source was peripheral blood, collected in a trial of Ad26.COV2.S vaccine versus placebo. In this chain, TRBV4-2 is recombined with TRBJ1-5; no D gene is confidently identified. The TCR comes from a person aged 18-60 years who received the Ad26.COV2.S COVID-19 vaccine or a placebo. The DNA sequence follows: TGTGCCAGCAGCCAAGACGGCGGATTTAGCAATCAGCCCCAGCATTTT. Translated, this gives CASSQDGGFSNQPQHF.